This T cell receptor beta chain was retrieved from a study of identical twins. Study-wide findings and caveats: Cord blood beta clonotypes present at high abundance carried fewer insertions; no such pattern appeared in memory repertoires.

Trimming at V came to 5 bases and at J to 5 bases, leaving 6 bases not matched to a gene. Looked up from germline, CDR1 is SGHRS and CDR2 is YFSETQ. The CDR3 consists of 15 residues. On this clonotype itself: The antigen remains unidentified.

MiXCR, run by TCRdb on the 5' RACE reads, gives a single entry per CDR3 protein. The sample lists approximately 700,000 distinct CDR3 sequences, 15% to 20% seen once, with about an eighth in the top ten. These same records also appear under a second study, on T cells expressing NK-cell markers.

This TCR came from a woman between 18 and 30 years old in good health. V gene TRBV5-1 combines with J gene TRBJ2-1, with 11 bases that match TRBD2. Sample: PBMCs. The CDR3 DNA is TGCGCCAGCAGGAACGGGACTAGCGGTCACAATGAGCAGTTCTTC. This codes for CASRNGTSGHNEQFF.